Following are 25 T cell receptor beta chains from one sample sequenced in a study of cytomegalovirus exposure and HLA in healthy donors. Data came from immunoSEQ multiplex PCR; TCRdb stores just in-frame clones and leaves some out. The sample carries some 130,000 clones, 70% to 85% recorded once. Specimen: PBMCs. The receptors stem from a man aged 25-45 years in good health and CMV-seropositive.

V and J are TRBV2 and TRBJ2-6; a possible D gene is TRBD1 (6 bases). The CDR3 loop spans 14 amino acids. CDR1 and CDR2 (germline): SNHLY, FYNNEI. V was shortened by 10 bases and J by 3 bases, with 13 bases between the two germline ends. CDR3 in DNA: TGTGCCATCGTCAGGGGTTATGGGGCCAACGTCCTGACTTTC. Translated, it gives CAIVRGYGANVLTF.

This clone was detected only a few times. The rearrangement joins TRBV9 to TRBJ2-7; D possibly corresponds to TRBD1 (7 bases). Per germline, CDR1 SGDLS and CDR2 YYNGEE. This CDR3 contains 15 residues. Deletions cut 0 bases from V and 0 bases from J, with 10 bases between. The CDR3 region has the DNA TGTGCCAGCAGCGTAGGGGGGGACAGCTCCTACGAGCAGTACTTC. It codes for CASSVGGDSSYEQYF.

The genes are TRBV27 and TRBJ1-2; 10 positions agree with TRBD1. The J segment lost 7 bases and the V segment lost 6 bases, leaving 11 bases of the junction unmatched. The CDR3 extends over 15 amino acids. CDR1 MNHEY and CDR2 SMNVEV come from the germline V gene (reference sequence). The CDR3 reads CASRGSDRGRRGYTF. CDR3 nucleotides: TGTGCCAGCAGGGGGTCCGACAGGGGGCGTCGTGGCTACACCTTC.

Many counts were recorded for this clone. The rearrangement uses TRBV7-2 and TRBJ2-5; tentatively, D is TRBD1 (6 bases). V was clipped by 5 bases and J by 1 base, with 11 bases between them. CDR3 length: 14 amino acids. Germline V CDR1 and CDR2: SGHTA, FQGNSA. The CDR3 spells CASSPTGTQETQYF. CDR3 nucleotide sequence: TGTGCCAGCAGCCCAACAGGGACCCAAGAGACCCAGTACTTC.

This chain joins TRBV5-6 and TRBJ1-5, with D tentatively TRBD1 (6 bases). Trimming took off 0 bases at V and 5 bases at J, with 15 bases between the two ends. Per the germline V gene, CDR1 is SGHDT and CDR2 is YYEEEE. CDR3 length equals 16 residues. The CDR3 reads CASSLGTAKGDQPQHF. The CDR3 nucleotides are TGTGCCAGCAGCTTGGGGACAGCTAAAGGGGATCAGCCCCAGCATTTT.

The CDR3 protein is CASSGGQLSYEQYF. The CDR3 bases are TGTGCCAGCAGCGGGGGACAACTGTCCTACGAGCAGTACTTC. The chain employs TRBV11-2 and TRBJ2-7; possibly TRBD1 for D (6 bases). This CDR3 spans 14 amino acids. V was pared by 5 bases and J by 1 base, with 12 bases between. Germline CDR1 SGHAT, CDR2 FQNNGV.

The V gene is TRBV6-6, the J gene TRBJ1-1, with a weak D call TRBD1 (6 bases). V was pared by 7 bases and J by 6 bases, with 15 bases between. There are 13 residues in the CDR3. Germline CDR1 MNHNY, CDR2 SVGAGI (reference sequence). The CDR3 DNA is TGTGCCAGCACCGCATTTGGACAGCCTGAAGCTTTCTTT. This gives the protein CASTAFGQPEAFF.

The chain has TRBV7-2 and TRBJ2-7, with TRBD1 identical over 11 bases. After removal of 8 bases from V and 3 bases from J, the junction contained 6 bases not matched to a gene. There are 14 residues in the CDR3. Germline lookup yields CDR1 SGHTA and CDR2 FQGNSA. CDR3 nucleotides: TGTGCCAGCTGTCTGGACAGGGGGCTCTACGAGCAGTACTTC. This translates into CASCLDRGLYEQYF.

The V and J genes are TRBV7-8 and TRBJ1-5; TRBD1 agrees at 11 bases. V was pared by 1 base and J by 4 bases, with 3 bases of the junction left unmatched. Germline V CDR1 and CDR2: SGHVS, FQNEAQ. CDR3 length equals 16 residues. The CDR3 DNA is TGTGCCAGCAGCTTAGTGGGACAGGGGGGGAATCAGCCCCAGCATTTT. This translates into CASSLVGQGGNQPQHF.

The chain recombines TRBV9 with TRBJ2-5, with D unresolved. V shed 3 bases and J shed 0 bases, with 6 bases lying between them. The CDR3 runs to 13 residues. Germline V gene data show CDR1 as SGDLS and CDR2 as YYNGEE. CDR3 nucleotide sequence: TGTGCCAGCAGCGCCCAGTACCAAGAGACCCAGTACTTC. Amino acids: CASSAQYQETQYF.

This rearrangement joins TRBV5-4 to TRBJ2-3; 8 bases fit TRBD2. The length of the CDR3 is 14 residues. CDR1 and CDR2 from the germline V gene are SGHNT and YYREEE (reference sequence). J gave up 3 bases and V 5 bases, and 5 bases lay outside the gene matches. The CDR3 DNA sequence: TGTGCCAGCAGAGCGGGAGAAAGGACAGATACGCAGTATTTT. This translates into CASRAGERTDTQYF.

Ten or more counts support this clone. The chain is built from TRBV18 and TRBJ2-7; tentatively, D is TRBD1 (5 bases). This CDR3 is built from 15 residues. V was pared by 2 bases and J by 1 base, with 12 bases between. Germline CDR1 KGHSH, CDR2 LQKENI. The CDR3 spells CASSPMQGRSYEQYF. In DNA, the CDR3 is TGTGCCAGCTCACCAATGCAGGGTAGGTCCTACGAGCAGTACTTC.

CDR3 DNA sequence: TGTGCCAGCAGCTTTGCGGGGGGCACAGATACGCAGTATTTT. Translation: CASSFAGGTDTQYF. V and J are TRBV7-3 and TRBJ2-3, with 7 bases identical to TRBD2. The ends lost 3 bases at V and 1 base at J; junction bases unmatched: 1. Germline CDR1 reads SGHTA; CDR2 reads FQGTGA. This CDR3 is built from 14 residues.

This clone was seen only once. The chain uses TRBV5-4 and TRBJ2-5; 10 bases agree with TRBD1. CDR1 is SGHNT and CDR2 is YYREEE in the germline V gene (reference sequence). Trimming cost V 3 bases and J 3 bases; bases outside gene matches: 8. The CDR3 totals 16 residues. The CDR3, as DNA: TGTGCCAGCAGCTCGCCACCGGGACAGGGGAAAGAGACCCAGTACTTC. Its translation: CASSSPPGQGKETQYF.

V gene TRBV7-9 combines with J gene TRBJ2-5; D is unresolved. This CDR3 contains 16 residues. V dropped 1 base and J dropped 2 bases, with 14 bases sitting between them. Germline loops: CDR1 SEHNR, CDR2 FQNEAQ (reference sequence). CDR3 amino acids: CASSLGAARKQETQYF. The CDR3 DNA sequence: TGTGCCAGCAGCTTAGGGGCAGCCAGAAAGCAAGAGACCCAGTACTTC.

The chain combines TRBV5-6 with TRBJ1-1; D remains unclear. Germline lookup yields CDR1 SGHDT and CDR2 YYEEEE. Trimming took 0 bases from V and 1 from J, leaving 4 bases between them. The CDR3 totals 13 residues. The CDR3 loop reads CASSLASNTEAFF. The CDR3 nucleotides are TGTGCCAGCAGCTTGGCGTCGAACACTGAAGCTTTCTTT.

CDR3 amino acids: CSVGIGGVEKLFF. In nucleotides, the CDR3 is TGCAGCGTCGGCATTGGGGGGGTTGAAAAACTGTTTTTT. J is TRBJ1-4 and V is TRBV29-1, with D perhaps matching TRBD1 (5 bases). From germline, CDR1 is SQVTM and CDR2 ANQGSEA. The CDR3 is 13 amino acids. V lost 6 bases to trimming and J lost 7 bases, with 15 bases between them.

The table lists this clone with a few counts. The gene calls are TRBV5-1 and TRBJ2-5, with D maybe TRBD2 (5 bases). Germline V gene data show CDR1 as SGHRS and CDR2 as YFSETQ. Trimming pared 1 base from V and 6 bases from J, leaving 16 bases between. The CDR3 consists of 15 residues. The CDR3 nucleotides read TGCGCCAGCAGCTTGAGTGGGCTTGAGGGAAAGACCCAGTACTTC. Translating gives CASSLSGLEGKTQYF. Full variable domain (missing parts from reference TRBV5-1 and TRBJ2-5): KAGVTQTPRYLIKTRGQQVTLSCSPISGHRSVSWYQQTPGQGLQFLFEYFSETQRNKGNFPGRFSGRQFSNSRSEMNVSTLELGDSALYLCASSLSGLEGKTQYFGPGTRLLVL.

The chain couples TRBV5-1 to TRBJ2-2; 11 nucleotides line up with TRBD2. This CDR3 region has 15 residues. Germline assignment: CDR1 SGHRS and CDR2 YFSETQ. V lost 3 bases, J lost 6 bases, and 4 bases stayed unmatched. This CDR3 is CASSSGTSGAGELFF. Written as DNA, the CDR3 is TGCGCCAGCAGCTCCGGGACTAGCGGCGCCGGGGAGCTGTTTTTT. The full variable domain, completed using reference TRBV5-1 and TRBJ2-2, is KAGVTQTPRYLIKTRGQQVTLSCSPISGHRSVSWYQQTPGQGLQFLFEYFSETQRNKGNFPGRFSGRQFSNSRSEMNVSTLELGDSALYLCASSSGTSGAGELFFGEGSRLTVL.

This clone was recorded a few times. V gene TRBV18 combines with J gene TRBJ1-1; D gene ambiguous. V was clipped by 1 base and J by 5 bases, with 8 bases between them. CDR1 and CDR2 from the germline V gene are KGHSH and LQKENI. CDR3 length: 13 amino acids. CDR3 nucleotides: TGTGCCAGCTCACCACAGGAGAGAACTGAAGCTTTCTTT. Translating gives CASSPQERTEAFF.

The chain carries TRBV5-1 and TRBJ2-1, with D unclear. The germline V gene has CDR1 SGHRS and CDR2 YFSETQ. The CDR3 consists of 16 residues. The germline V and J ends were trimmed by 0 bases and 8 bases, with 18 bases remaining between them. This CDR3 reads CASSLANVDFLDEQFF. The CDR3 region has the DNA TGCGCCAGCAGCTTGGCAAACGTCGACTTCCTCGATGAGCAGTTCTTC.

This clone has a single count. The chain recombines TRBV29-1 with TRBJ1-4; 7 bases align to TRBD1. This CDR3 is built from 12 residues. Germline loops: CDR1 SQVTM, CDR2 ANQGSEA. Trimming took 5 bases from V and 8 from J; bases not matched to a gene: 5. CDR3 protein: CSVRTGGEKLFF. CDR3 sequence (DNA): TGCAGCGTTCGGACAGGAGGGGAAAAACTGTTTTTT.

The chain combines TRBV15 with TRBJ2-1; 12 bases map to TRBD2. The trim removed 0 bases at V and 9 bases at J, leaving 9 bases unmatched. The CDR3 loop spans 17 amino acids. CDR1 and CDR2 (germline): LNHNV, YYDKDF (reference sequence). The CDR3 DNA sequence: TGTGCCACCAGCAGAGATCCCCGACTAGCGGGAGCACTTGAGCAGTTCTTC. Its protein product is CATSRDPRLAGALEQFF.

The J gene is TRBJ1-1, the V gene TRBV30; D ambiguous. V lost 2 bases, J lost 6 bases, and 16 bases lay in between. Germline assignment: CDR1 GTSNPN and CDR2 SVGIG (reference sequence). This CDR3 has 14 amino acids. CDR3 sequence (DNA): TGTGCCTGGAGTCCCCGGGTCCTCGACGCTGAAGCTTTCTTT. Protein sequence: CAWSPRVLDAEAFF.

CDR3 DNA sequence: TGTGCCAGCAGCGTGGGACTAGCGGGGGCCTACAATGAGCAGTTCTTC. This codes for CASSVGLAGAYNEQFF. The chain combines TRBV7-2 with TRBJ2-1; TRBD2 aligns across 14 bases. Germline-derived CDR1 and CDR2 are SGHTA and FQGNSA. The CDR3 is 16 residues long. V was pared by 5 bases and J by 2 bases, with 2 bases of the junction left unmatched.